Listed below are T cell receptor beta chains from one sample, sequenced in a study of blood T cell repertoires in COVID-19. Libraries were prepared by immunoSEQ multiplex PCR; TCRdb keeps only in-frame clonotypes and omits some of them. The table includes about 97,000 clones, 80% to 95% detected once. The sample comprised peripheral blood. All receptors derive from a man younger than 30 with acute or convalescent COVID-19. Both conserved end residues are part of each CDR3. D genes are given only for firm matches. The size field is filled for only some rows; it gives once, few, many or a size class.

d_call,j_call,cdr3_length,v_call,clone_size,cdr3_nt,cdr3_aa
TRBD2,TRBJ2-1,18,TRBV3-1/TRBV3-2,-,TGTGCCAGCAGCCAAGTCCTGGCCGGGACTAGCGGATACAATGAGCAGTTCTTC,CASSQVLAGTSGYNEQFF
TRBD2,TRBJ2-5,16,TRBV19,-,TGTGCCAGTAGGAGCGGGGGGGCCCAGCGGGCAGAGACCCAGTACTTC,CASRSGGAQRAETQYF
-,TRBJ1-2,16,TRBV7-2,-,TGTGCCAGCAGCCCCCGGGCGGGAGACAGCTGGGAGGGCTACACCTTC,CASSPRAGDSWEGYTF
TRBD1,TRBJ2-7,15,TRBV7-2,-,TGTGCCAGCAGCTTAGAAGGCAGGGGGCTCAGGGAGCAGTACTTC,CASSLEGRGLREQYF
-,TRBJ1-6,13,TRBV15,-,TGTGCCACCAGCAGGGTCCTAAATTCACCCCTCCACTTT,CATSRVLNSPLHF
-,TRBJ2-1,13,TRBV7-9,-,TGTGCCAGCAGCTTAGCTGGGGAGTATGAGCAGTTCTTC,CASSLAGEYEQFF
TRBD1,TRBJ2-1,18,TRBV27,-,TGTGCCAGCAGTTTATCCGACAGGGAATTTGGGTCCTACAATGAGCAGTTCTTC,CASSLSDREFGSYNEQFF
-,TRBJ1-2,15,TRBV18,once,TGTGCCAGCTCACCGGGACAAAGCTCGAACTATGGCTACACCTTC,CASSPGQSSNYGYTF
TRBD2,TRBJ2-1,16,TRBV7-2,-,TGTGCCAGCAGCCCTCTAGCGGGAATCTCGTACAATGAGCAGTTCTTC,CASSPLAGISYNEQFF
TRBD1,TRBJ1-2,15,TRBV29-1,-,TGCACCACCGGGACAGGGGGCGCAGGAAACTATGGCTACACCTTC,CTTGTGGAGNYGYTF
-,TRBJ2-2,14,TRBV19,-,TGTGCCAGTAGTATCAACCGGGGCACCGGGGAGCTGTTTTTT,CASSINRGTGELFF
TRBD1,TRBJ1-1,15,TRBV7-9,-,TGTGCCAGCAGCTTAGCCATCGGACAGGGTGATGAAGCTTTCTTT,CASSLAIGQGDEAFF
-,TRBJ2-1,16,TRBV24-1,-,TGTGCCACCAGTGATTCAGGGAGCGGGTCAGGCAATGAGCAGTTCTTC,CATSDSGSGSGNEQFF
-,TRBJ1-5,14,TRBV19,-,TGTGCCAGTAGTATTCAGGGGAGCAATCAGCCCCAGCATTTT,CASSIQGSNQPQHF
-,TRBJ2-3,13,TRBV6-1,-,TGTGCCAGCAGTGAAATAAGCACAGATACGCAGTATTTT,CASSEISTDTQYF